The rows below give T cell receptor beta chains drawn from one sample of a study of control samples from healthy donors and cancer patients. Repertoires were generated with immunoSEQ multiplex PCR, while TCRdb's copy carries only in-frame clones and drops some. Altogether 150,000 or so clones are present, just over 85% being singletons, with the ten largest covering over 1.5%. Sequencing input: blood. The receptors stem from a young man in good health. Both conserved end residues are part of each CDR3. Fields, in order: CDR3 DNA, CDR3 protein, V gene, J gene, CDR3 length, clone size, D gene. D genes are given only for firm matches. Where a row states a size, it is once, few, many or the class of an expanded clone; other rows omit it.

cdr3_nt: TGTGCCAGCAGCTTAAAGGGGACCGGGACAGGGTTTTTAAAGCAGTACTTC; cdr3_aa: CASSLKGTGTGFLKQYF; v_call: TRBV11-2; j_call: TRBJ2-7; cdr3_length: 17; clone_size: -; d_call: TRBD1
cdr3_nt: TGTGCCAGCTCACAAGACACTAAACCCCTCTATGGCTACACCTTC; cdr3_aa: CASSQDTKPLYGYTF; v_call: TRBV18; j_call: TRBJ1-2; cdr3_length: 15; clone_size: -; d_call: -
cdr3_nt: TGTGCCAGCAGTGATAGCAGCGCCAATGAGCAGTTCTTC; cdr3_aa: CASSDSSANEQFF; v_call: TRBV2; j_call: TRBJ2-1; cdr3_length: 13; clone_size: many; d_call: -
cdr3_nt: TGTGCCAGCAGTTTATATCCCCGGGACGGAGATAGCAATCAGCCCCAGCATTTT; cdr3_aa: CASSLYPRDGDSNQPQHF; v_call: TRBV28; j_call: TRBJ1-5; cdr3_length: 18; clone_size: -; d_call: -
cdr3_nt: TGTGCCAGCAGCGAAGGGACAGGGCTGGGTGGCTACACCTTC; cdr3_aa: CASSEGTGLGGYTF; v_call: TRBV5-6; j_call: TRBJ1-2; cdr3_length: 14; clone_size: -; d_call: TRBD1
cdr3_nt: TGTGCCAGCAGTGTGACAGAGGGGTCTGAAGCTTTCTTT; cdr3_aa: CASSVTEGSEAFF; v_call: TRBV28; j_call: TRBJ1-1; cdr3_length: 13; clone_size: -; d_call: -
cdr3_nt: TGTGCCAGCAGCTTAGGTATAGCGAACACCGGGGAGCTGTTTTTT; cdr3_aa: CASSLGIANTGELFF; v_call: TRBV7-7; j_call: TRBJ2-2; cdr3_length: 15; clone_size: -; d_call: -
cdr3_nt: TGTGCCAGCTCACGTGGACAGGGAGGTACTGAAGCTTTCTTT; cdr3_aa: CASSRGQGGTEAFF; v_call: TRBV18; j_call: TRBJ1-1; cdr3_length: 14; clone_size: -; d_call: TRBD1
cdr3_nt: TGTGCCAGCAGCTTGGGGATCGGGGGGCGCCAAGCGGTTGGCTACACCTTC; cdr3_aa: CASSLGIGGRQAVGYTF; v_call: TRBV5-6; j_call: TRBJ1-2; cdr3_length: 17; clone_size: -; d_call: -
cdr3_nt: TGTGCCAGCAGATCGGGGACAGGGGGAAGCGAAAAACTGTTTTTT; cdr3_aa: CASRSGTGGSEKLFF; v_call: TRBV6-5; j_call: TRBJ1-4; cdr3_length: 15; clone_size: -; d_call: TRBD1
cdr3_nt: TGTGCCAGCAGGGCAGGGCGAATAAACACTGAAGCTTTCTTT; cdr3_aa: CASRAGRINTEAFF; v_call: TRBV6-6; j_call: TRBJ1-1; cdr3_length: 14; clone_size: -; d_call: -
cdr3_nt: TGCGCCAGCAGCTTGCGACTAGCGGACGAGCAGTACTTC; cdr3_aa: CASSLRLADEQYF; v_call: TRBV5-1; j_call: TRBJ2-7; cdr3_length: 13; clone_size: -; d_call: TRBD2
cdr3_nt: TGCGCCAGTCAGACAGAAGCCGTGCCCCACGTCTCTGGAAACACCATATATTTT; cdr3_aa: CASQTEAVPHVSGNTIYF; v_call: TRBV23-1; j_call: TRBJ1-3; cdr3_length: 18; clone_size: few; d_call: -
cdr3_nt: TGTGCCAGCAGACCCGGCGGGACAGGCAGCACAGATACGCAGTATTTT; cdr3_aa: CASRPGGTGSTDTQYF; v_call: TRBV28; j_call: TRBJ2-3; cdr3_length: 16; clone_size: -; d_call: TRBD1
cdr3_nt: TGTGCCACCAGGTCCGTGGGGCTTGAAAAACTGTTTTTT; cdr3_aa: CATRSVGLEKLFF; v_call: TRBV27; j_call: TRBJ1-4; cdr3_length: 13; clone_size: -; d_call: -
cdr3_nt: TGCGCCAGCAGTGGGGACTGGACAGGGGGCACCGGGGAGCTGTTTTTT; cdr3_aa: CASSGDWTGGTGELFF; v_call: TRBV10-2; j_call: TRBJ2-2; cdr3_length: 16; clone_size: -; d_call: TRBD1
cdr3_nt: TGTGCCGGGGGGACAAACAATGAGCAGTTCTTC; cdr3_aa: CAGGTNNEQFF; v_call: TRBV6-6; j_call: TRBJ2-1; cdr3_length: 11; clone_size: -; d_call: -
cdr3_nt: TGTGCCAGCAGCTTATTTGCGGGGGGGAACTTTGAGCAGTTCTTC; cdr3_aa: CASSLFAGGNFEQFF; v_call: TRBV7-2; j_call: TRBJ2-1; cdr3_length: 15; clone_size: once; d_call: TRBD2
cdr3_nt: TGTGCCAGCAGTGAATGGACGTATACCGGGGAGCTGTTTTTT; cdr3_aa: CASSEWTYTGELFF; v_call: TRBV2; j_call: TRBJ2-2; cdr3_length: 14; clone_size: -; d_call: -
cdr3_nt: TGTGCCAGCAGCTTGCTGTACAGCAAGGGCAATGAGCAGTTCTTC; cdr3_aa: CASSLLYSKGNEQFF; v_call: TRBV7-9; j_call: TRBJ2-1; cdr3_length: 15; clone_size: -; d_call: -
cdr3_nt: TGTGCCAGCAGCGAGAGGGGTCAGGGGGCACCCCTCCACTTT; cdr3_aa: CASSERGQGAPLHF; v_call: TRBV7-2; j_call: TRBJ1-6; cdr3_length: 14; clone_size: -; d_call: TRBD1
cdr3_nt: TGTGCCAGCAGCCCCTGGCGGGGGGTGTGGGGCTACACCTTC; cdr3_aa: CASSPWRGVWGYTF; v_call: TRBV5-6; j_call: TRBJ1-2; cdr3_length: 14; clone_size: -; d_call: -